Following are 17 T cell receptor beta chains from one sample sequenced in a study of PD-1 blockade in classical Hodgkin lymphoma. Described time point: cycle 4 day 1 (C4D1), after around six weeks of nivolumab. After autologous stem cell transplantation all patients relapsed, and prior brentuximab vedotin exposure differed between cohorts. From thawed PBMCs, CD4+ T cells were purified using magnetic negative selection. Produced via immunoSEQ multiplex PCR; TCRdb's table is partial and in-frame only. The sample carries approximately 11,000 clones, around four fifths recorded once. Sequencing used CD4+ T cells from blood, obtained before the fourth cycle of nivolumab. The receptors here all came from a human donor with classical Hodgkin lymphoma.

The gene calls are TRBV25-1 and TRBJ2-5, with TRBD1 matching 7 bases. This CDR3 contains 18 residues. Germline V lookup: CDR1 MGHDK, CDR2 SYGVNS. The V segment lost 5 bases and the J segment 3 bases; nucleotides outside the gene matches: 18. The CDR3 DNA reads as TGTGCCAGCAGTCTAGCAGGGGGTGGGTCGAGATCTAAAGAGACCCAGTACTTC. As protein: CASSLAGGGSRSKETQYF.

This clone appeared once. CDR3 amino acids: CSVENAAATNYGYTF. CDR3 coding DNA: TGCAGCGTTGAAAACGCCGCTGCTACTAACTATGGCTACACCTTC. The chain couples TRBV29-1 to TRBJ1-2; D gene unclear. Germline assignment: CDR1 SQVTM and CDR2 ANQGSEA. V gave up 2 bases and J gave up 0 bases, with 13 bases separating them. The CDR3 covers 15 residues.

This chain links TRBV4-2 with TRBJ2-3; the match to TRBD2 covers 7 bases. The CDR3 runs to 16 residues. Germline V lookup: CDR1 LGHNA, CDR2 YNFKEQ. V lost 0 bases to trimming and J lost 4 bases; unmatched junction nucleotides: 7. CDR3 nucleotide sequence: TGTGCCAGCAGCCAAGATATGGCGGGAGAGTCAGATACGCAGTATTTT. It is translated as CASSQDMAGESDTQYF.

A few counts support this clone. The sample has other DNA sequences that encode this CDR3 too. This rearrangement joins TRBV30 to TRBJ1-6; D perhaps matches TRBD1 (5 bases). CDR1 and CDR2 from the germline V gene are GTSNPN and SVGIG (reference sequence). V was pared by 1 base and J by 5 bases, with 6 bases between. The CDR3 has 13 residues. CDR3 in DNA: TGTGCCTGGAGTGAGACAGATAATTCACCCCTCCACTTT. Residues: CAWSETDNSPLHF.

V usage is TRBV5-5 and J usage is TRBJ2-7; a possible D gene is TRBD1 (5 bases). Germline CDR1 reads SGHKS; CDR2 reads YYEKEE (reference sequence). Trimming removed 6 bases at V and 6 bases at J, with 16 bases between. There are 13 residues in the CDR3. The CDR3 region is CASNRMTAFEQYF. The DNA for the CDR3 is TGTGCCAGCAACAGAATGACAGCATTCGAGCAGTACTTC.

The chain carries TRBV18 and TRBJ2-5; D might be TRBD2 (6 bases). CDR3 length: 14 residues. V lost 3 bases, J lost 0 bases, and 8 bases lay in between. CDR1 is KGHSH and CDR2 is LQKENI in the germline V gene. The CDR3: CASSPPGDQETQYF. DNA of the CDR3: TGTGCCAGCTCACCGCCGGGGGACCAAGAGACCCAGTACTTC.

The chain combines TRBV7-3 with TRBJ2-5; D call uncertain. In germline, CDR1 is SGHTA, CDR2 FQGTGA. This CDR3 spans 13 amino acids. Trimming shortened V by 4 bases and J by 5 bases, and 11 bases separated the two germline ends. The CDR3 nucleotides are TGTGCCAGCAGCTCCGGACCGCGGGAGACCCAGTACTTC. Translating gives CASSSGPRETQYF.

This chain connects TRBV19 to TRBJ2-2; TRBD1 might be the D (6 bases). The germline V gene encodes CDR1 LNHDA and CDR2 SQIVND (reference sequence). There are 15 residues in the CDR3. V lost 5 bases to trimming and J lost 1 base, with 11 bases between them. The DNA for the CDR3 is TGTGCCAGTAGTCGGGTAGGGGGGAACACCGGGGAGCTGTTTTTT. It specifies CASSRVGGNTGELFF.

The V gene is TRBV4-1, the J gene TRBJ2-7, with D maybe TRBD2 (6 bases). This CDR3 is built from 16 residues. The V and J ends lost 0 bases and 2 bases respectively, with 14 bases between them. The V gene's germline CDR1 is MGHRA and CDR2 YSYEKL. CDR3 sequence reads: CASSQEGGMLAYEQYF. The CDR3 coding sequence is TGCGCCAGCAGCCAAGAGGGAGGAATGTTGGCCTACGAGCAGTACTTC.

By share, this clone counts as medium-sized (0.01 to 0.1%). Distinct nucleotide sequences in the sample also encode this CDR3. V is TRBV29-1 and J is TRBJ1-1; D might be TRBD1 (6 bases). CDR1 is SQVTM, CDR2 ANQGSEA, per germline. V gave up 4 bases and J gave up 2 bases, with 11 bases separating them. The CDR3 loop spans 13 amino acids. The CDR3 DNA reads TGCAGCGTTGCGGAGGGGACAAACACTGAAGCTTTCTTT. Encoded protein: CSVAEGTNTEAFF.

The CDR3 region has the DNA TGCGCCAGCAGCTTCTGGGGGGCTGGCGAGCAGTACTTC. Protein sequence: CASSFWGAGEQYF. V and J are TRBV5-1 and TRBJ2-7, with D possibly called TRBD1 or TRBD2 (6 bases each). CDR1 is SGHRS, CDR2 YFSETQ, per germline. The CDR3 extends over 13 amino acids. V lost 2 bases to trimming and J lost 6 bases, with 12 bases between them. Complete variable domain (other parts from reference TRBV5-1 and TRBJ2-7): KAGVTQTPRYLIKTRGQQVTLSCSPISGHRSVSWYQQTPGQGLQFLFEYFSETQRNKGNFPGRFSGRQFSNSRSEMNVSTLELGDSALYLCASSFWGAGEQYFGPGTRLTVT.

V gene TRBV29-1 combines with J gene TRBJ1-5; 7 bases agree with TRBD1. Germline lookup yields CDR1 SQVTM and CDR2 ANQGSEA. This CDR3 has 13 residues. After removal of 4 bases from V and 6 bases from J, the junction contained 6 bases not matched to a gene. CDR3: CSVGQGDSQPQHF. The DNA for the CDR3 is TGCAGCGTTGGGCAGGGGGATAGTCAGCCCCAGCATTTT.

The chain is built from TRBV20-1 and TRBJ1-2, with D hard to call. V lost 1 base, J lost 7 bases, and 4 bases lay in between. CDR3 length: 10 amino acids. Germline V gives CDR1 DFQATT, CDR2 SNEGSKA (reference sequence). In DNA, the CDR3 is TGCAGTGCTAGAGGAGGTGGCTACACCTTC. Translated, it gives CSARGGGYTF.

The chain employs TRBV14 and TRBJ2-7, with TRBD2 matching 7 bases. V shed 3 bases and J 3 bases; nucleotides not matched to a gene: 8. The germline gives CDR1 SGHDN, CDR2 FVKESK. CDR3 length: 15 residues. Here the CDR3 reads CASSHLASGLYEQYF. CDR3 DNA sequence: TGTGCCAGCAGCCATTTGGCTAGCGGCCTCTACGAGCAGTACTTC.

The chain recombines TRBV15 with TRBJ1-5; D call uncertain. Between the trimmed V and J ends, which lost 3 bases and 3 bases, there was a span of 18 bases. The V gene's germline CDR1 is LNHNV and CDR2 YYDKDF (reference sequence). The CDR3 consists of 17 residues. CDR3 residues: CATSRSQRARDNQPQHF. CDR3 coding DNA: TGTGCCACCAGCAGGTCGCAGAGGGCGAGAGACAATCAGCCCCAGCATTTT.

The chain couples TRBV9 to TRBJ2-5; D is unresolved. The CDR3 extends over 13 amino acids. Trimming removed 0 bases at V and 7 bases at J, with 10 bases between. CDR1 is SGDLS and CDR2 is YYNGEE in the germline V gene. The CDR3 sequence: CASSVGPTRTQYF. DNA for the CDR3: TGTGCCAGCAGCGTAGGACCGACCCGGACCCAGTACTTC.

The chain couples TRBV19 to TRBJ2-5; no reliable D call. V gave up 1 base and J gave up 1 base, with 7 bases separating them. From germline, CDR1 is LNHDA and CDR2 SQIVND (reference sequence). CDR3 size: 14 residues. CDR3 sequence reads: CASSIGPTQETQYF. The DNA for the CDR3 is TGTGCCAGTAGTATAGGACCGACCCAAGAGACCCAGTACTTC.